Listed here is a single T cell receptor beta chain. The antigen remains unidentified. This entry belongs to a study of CD8 T cells in Susac syndrome. Points from the study as a whole: Individuals included in the TCR sequencing and HLA analysis were acknowledged by the study to be relatively few in number.

The CDR3 length is 13 residues. Trimming left V 0 bases short and J 6 bases short, with 8 bases between. Per the germline V gene, CDR1 is LGHDT and CDR2 is YNNKEL (reference sequence). Random hexamers primed reverse transcription of about 0.5 to 1 ug RNA. The TCR beta CDR3 was amplified by immunoSEQ multiplex PCR across 54 Vbeta, 13 Jbeta. TCRdb itself ran the immunoSEQ multiplex PCR reads through MiXCR, one entry per CDR3 protein. The table lists about 200,000 distinct CDR3 sequences, about 95% of them singletons. This TCR was sampled from a human donor in good health. The chain combines TRBV3-1 with TRBJ1-2; D remains ambiguous. The specimen sequenced was CD4+ T cells from PBMCs. The CDR3, as DNA: TGTGCCAGCAGCCAAGATGGGGTTAATGGCTACACCTTC. Encoded protein: CASSQDGVNGYTF.